This T cell receptor beta chain comes out of a study of OX40 agonist ivuxolimab in advanced cancers. Study-wide context: Patients' therapy was ivuxolimab, an antibody that acts as an agonist of OX40 (CD134). Averaging 60 years in age, with a range of about 20 to 90, the cohort was approximately 84% male.

V gave up 6 bases and J gave up 3 bases; unmatched junction bases: 11. CDR3 size: 15 residues. The germline V gene encodes CDR1 MDHEN and CDR2 SYDVKM. The protocol was immunoSEQ multiplex PCR, while the TCRdb copy is restricted to in-frame clones and leaves out a portion. The table lists 65,000 to 85,000 clones, about 85% of them singletons. The rearrangement links TRBV28 to TRBJ2-7; TRBD2 matches 7 bases. Sequenced material: CD4+ or CD8+ T cells sorted from blood, taken in a trial of the OX40 agonist ivuxolimab. This receptor was obtained from an adult with an advanced solid tumor such as melanoma, head and neck, liver or kidney cancer. CDR3 region: CASSVIPGGLYEQYF. In DNA form, the CDR3 reads TGTGCCAGCAGCGTCATTCCGGGGGGACTCTACGAGCAGTACTTC.